What follows describes a single T cell receptor beta chain. The target antigen is unknown. This sample is drawn from a study of T cells in localized non-small cell lung cancer. Study-wide results and limits: Higher blood T cell density tracked longer overall survival. Adjacent lung held a median around 58 of the top 100 tumor clones. Peak T cell clonality was found in uninvolved adjacent lung, exceeding tumor. A single tumor region was sequenced, leaving heterogeneity possible.

V lost 4 bases, J lost 3 bases, and 3 bases stayed unmatched. The length of the CDR3 is 15 residues. Germline V gives CDR1 SGHNT, CDR2 YENEEA. Using immunoSEQ multiplex PCR, the repertoire was profiled, and TCRdb retains in-frame clones only, with some absent. Counted here are 2,000 to 3,000 clones, under 45% occurring once; the ten biggest clones make up roughly 23%. The receptor comes from a woman aged 35-75 years with stage II squamous cell lung carcinoma. The sequencing used normal lung tissue next to the tumor, collected before any cancer treatment. The genes are TRBV11-3 and TRBJ2-1; 10 nucleotides align to TRBD2. CDR3: CASSSGTSVYNEQFF. CDR3 nucleotide sequence: TGTGCCAGCAGCTCCGGGACTAGCGTCTACAATGAGCAGTTCTTC.